The rows below give T cell receptor beta chains drawn from one sample of a study of shared T cell receptors in the human thymus. Sequenced by immunoSEQ multiplex PCR; TCRdb stores in-frame clones only, minus some. The sample has approximately 660,000 clones, roughly 90% seen once; the top ten hold 0.0095% to 0.011%. These data were also filed under a second study, of human thymus T cells.

Material for sequencing was thymocytes. The receptor source for this set is a boy under three years old with a congenital heart defect. Both conserved end residues are part of each CDR3. D genes are given only for firm matches. Not all rows give a size; the values are once, few, many and, for expanded clones, a class.

j_call	clone_size	d_call	v_call	cdr3_aa	cdr3_nt
TRBJ2-3	NA	TRBD1	TRBV5-1	CASGGTGAVSTDTQYF	TGCGCCAGCGGCGGTACAGGGGCCGTTAGCACAGATACGCAGTATTTT
TRBJ1-1	once	NA	TRBV30	CAWTFPGPRRAEAFF	TGTGCCTGGACCTTTCCCGGGCCACGGAGGGCTGAAGCTTTCTTT
TRBJ2-7	NA	NA	TRBV5-4	CASSLSAGDSYEQYF	TGTGCCAGCAGCTTGTCGGCAGGGGACTCCTACGAGCAGTACTTC
TRBJ2-7	NA	NA	TRBV7-9	CASSLGPSYEQYF	TGTGCCAGCAGCTTAGGGCCCTCCTACGAGCAGTACTTC
TRBJ1-1	NA	NA	TRBV5-1	CASSFPRDTEAFF	TGCGCCAGCAGCTTCCCCAGGGACACTGAAGCTTTCTTT
TRBJ2-5	NA	NA	TRBV2	CASSQETQYF	TGTGCCAGCAGCCAGGAGACCCAGTACTTC
TRBJ2-4	NA	TRBD1	TRBV4-3	CASSPKDRSSAKNIQYF	TGCGCCAGCAGCCCAAAGGACAGGTCCTCCGCCAAAAACATTCAGTACTTC
TRBJ2-1	NA	NA	TRBV6-1	CASSRGGEDEQFF	TGTGCCAGCAGCAGAGGGGGTGAGGATGAGCAGTTCTTC
TRBJ1-5	NA	NA	TRBV28	CASSWRGGSNQPQHF	TGTGCCAGCAGTTGGCGGGGAGGGAGCAATCAGCCCCAGCATTTT
TRBJ2-5	few	TRBD2	TRBV5-1	CASLPGTSDETQYF	TGCGCCAGTTTACCCGGGACTAGCGACGAGACCCAGTACTTC
TRBJ2-5	NA	TRBD1	TRBV7-6	CASSLTGTKETQYF	TGTGCCAGCAGCCTGACAGGGACAAAAGAGACCCAGTACTTC
TRBJ2-7	NA	TRBD2	TRBV29-1	CSVAGNFSGTIPSEQYF	TGCAGCGTCGCCGGCAACTTTAGCGGGACAATCCCGAGCGAGCAGTACTTC
TRBJ2-1	NA	NA	TRBV5-1	CASSCENRSDNEQFF	TGCGCCAGCAGCTGCGAGAACAGGTCGGACAATGAGCAGTTCTTC
TRBJ2-7	NA	TRBD2	TRBV29-1	CSARNNGTSGSAYEQYF	TGCAGCGCGAGAAACAACGGGACTAGCGGGAGCGCCTACGAGCAGTACTTC
TRBJ1-4	NA	NA	TRBV30	CAWSVRAGKLFF	TGTGCCTGGAGTGTACGTGCCGGAAAACTGTTTTTT
TRBJ1-3	NA	NA	TRBV30	CAWTQGRIGNTIYF	TGTGCCTGGACCCAGGGGCGGATTGGAAACACCATATATTTT
TRBJ2-3	once	NA	TRBV14	CASSQGDGTSTDTQYF	TGTGCCAGCAGCCAGGGCGACGGGACTAGCACAGATACGCAGTATTTT
TRBJ2-1	NA	TRBD2	TRBV4-3	CASSPRVRTSGRGEQFF	TGCGCCAGCAGCCCTCGGGTTCGGACTAGCGGGAGGGGGGAGCAGTTCTTC
TRBJ2-4	NA	TRBD1	TRBV10-3	CATQGQGKNIQYF	TGTGCCACCCAGGGACAGGGAAAAAACATTCAGTACTTC
TRBJ2-3	NA	TRBD2	TRBV28	CASSSRRGTQPGLAGDHTDTQYF	TGTGCCAGCAGTTCCCGGAGGGGCACACAGCCGGGACTAGCGGGAGACCACACAGATACGCAGTATTTT
TRBJ1-2	NA	TRBD1	TRBV6-4	CASSDPDRAWGYTF	TGTGCCAGCAGTGACCCCGACAGGGCGTGGGGCTACACCTTC
TRBJ2-7	NA	NA	TRBV11-3	CASSLAQEKTYEQYF	TGTGCCAGCAGCTTAGCACAGGAAAAGACCTACGAGCAGTACTTC